Presented here are 10 T cell receptor beta chains from one specimen sequenced in a study of cytomegalovirus exposure and HLA in healthy donors (dated by TCRdb to 2016 to 2017). Libraries came from the immunoSEQ multiplex PCR assay. A mixture of 60 forward primers for TCR Vbeta segments and 13 reverse primers for TCR Jbeta segments was used in the multiplex PCR. TCRdb obtained this table from immuneACCESS and retained in-frame rearrangements with V and J assigned. These tables miss some clones; where compared with another copy, unresolved V genes account for less than half of the shortfall, and the remainder is unexplained. The sample table records 87,000 or so clones; 64% of these occur just once. 3.2% of the sample is taken by the ten largest. Specimen: PBMCs. The receptors come from a man between 60 and 75 years old in good health and CMV-seronegative.

The chain has TRBV4-1 and TRBJ1-2, with 8 bases that match TRBD1. CDR3 length: 14 amino acids. CDR1 is MGHRA and CDR2 is YSYEKL in the germline V gene. V lost 4 bases, J lost 1 base, and 2 bases stayed unmatched. The CDR3 DNA sequence: TGCGCCAGCAGCCGTGACAGGGGTAACTATGGCTACACCTTC. The encoded protein is CASSRDRGNYGYTF.

V and J are TRBV6-6 and TRBJ2-7; D unresolved. The CDR3 totals 14 residues. CDR1 is MNHNY and CDR2 is SVGAGI in the germline V gene (reference sequence). V shed 6 bases and J shed 3 bases, with 15 bases lying between them. The CDR3 loop is CASRTTLIDYEQYF. The CDR3 DNA reads as TGTGCCAGCAGAACGACATTAATCGACTACGAGCAGTACTTC.

The chain joins TRBV11-3 to TRBJ2-5; unclear D gene. Trimming cost V 7 bases and J 10 bases, with 13 bases left between them. The CDR3 sequence is 11 residues long. Looked up from germline, CDR1 is SGHNT and CDR2 is YENEEA. The CDR3, as DNA: TGTGCCAGCACCATTTCTGGAGTCCAGTACTTC. As protein: CASTISGVQYF.

The chain employs TRBV20-1 and TRBJ2-3; D perhaps matches TRBD1 (6 bases). Germline V gene lookup returns CDR1 DFQATT and CDR2 SNEGSKA (reference sequence). This CDR3 has 11 residues. V lost 4 bases and J 6 bases, leaving 8 bases between the germline ends. The chain's CDR3 is CSAIQGDTQYF. The DNA of the CDR3 is TGCAGTGCTATACAGGGTGATACGCAGTATTTT.

The chain joins TRBV6-5 to TRBJ1-6; TRBD1 might be the D (6 bases). Looked up from germline, CDR1 is MNHEY and CDR2 is SVGAGI. With 4 bases removed from V and 15 bases from J, the gap between germline ends came to 13 bases. This CDR3 comprises 12 residues. DNA for the CDR3: TGTGCCAGCAGTTCCCCAGGGGTAGTCCTCCACTTT. It is translated as CASSSPGVVLHF.

The rearrangement uses TRBV11-3 and TRBJ1-1; TRBD1 aligns across 8 bases. The V segment lost 5 bases and the J segment 7 bases; nucleotides outside the gene matches: 12. This CDR3 comprises 15 residues. Germline V gene lookup returns CDR1 SGHNT and CDR2 YENEEA. CDR3 residues: CASSPRTGSDLEAFF. In DNA, the CDR3 is TGTGCCAGCAGCCCTCGGACAGGGAGTGACCTTGAAGCTTTCTTT. Together with reference TRBV11-3 and TRBJ1-1, the CDR3 gives the full variable domain: EAGVVQSPRYKIIEKKQPVAFWCNPISGHNTLYWYLQNLGQGPELLIRYENEEAVDDSQLPKDRFSAERLKGVDSTLKIQPAELGDSAVYLCASSPRTGSDLEAFFGQGTRLTVV.

Note on this clone: An end of the junction differs from the germline gene, which may be a read error. The rearrangement joins TRBV4-1 to TRBJ2-7, with TRBD1 matching 8 bases. Germline V gene data show CDR1 as MGHRA and CDR2 as YSYEKL. This CDR3 comprises 12 residues. The CDR3 coding sequence is TGTGCCAGCAGGAAAACAGGGGGGGAGCAGTACTTC. It specifies CASRKTGGEQYF.

The chain is built from TRBV5-1 and TRBJ2-7, with TRBD1 matching over 10 bases. The length of the CDR3 is 16 residues. The ends lost 4 bases at V and 2 bases at J; junction bases unmatched: 9. Germline loops: CDR1 SGHRS, CDR2 YFSETQ. The CDR3 DNA sequence: TGCGCCAGCAGCCTCGACTGGACAGGGGGGACCTACGAGCAGTACTTC. This codes for CASSLDWTGGTYEQYF.

In nucleotides, the CDR3 is TGCGCCAGCTACGGGGACAGTCAAGAGACCCAGTACTTC. As protein: CASYGDSQETQYF. This sequence joins TRBV5-1 and TRBJ2-5; 7 bases match TRBD1. The CDR3 has 13 amino acids. In germline, CDR1 is SGHRS, CDR2 YFSETQ. V was clipped by 7 bases and J by 2 bases; unmatched bases: 5. The variable domain in full, completed from reference TRBV5-1 and TRBJ2-5, reads KAGVTQTPRYLIKTRGQQVTLSCSPISGHRSVSWYQQTPGQGLQFLFEYFSETQRNKGNFPGRFSGRQFSNSRSEMNVSTLELGDSALYLCASYGDSQETQYFGPGTRLLVL.

This clone turned up a few times. This CDR3 reads CASSLFRGVPDTQYF. CDR3 nucleotide sequence: TGTGCCAGCAGTTTATTTCGGGGGGTGCCAGATACGCAGTATTTT. This chain connects TRBV27 to TRBJ2-3, with 7 bases fitting TRBD2. V dropped 1 base and J dropped 4; count of bases not matched to a gene: 5. The V gene's germline CDR1 is MNHEY and CDR2 SMNVEV (reference sequence). This CDR3 has 15 amino acids.